This TCR beta chain emerged from a study of early stage breast cancer tumors. For the study at large: Among around twelve ER+/PR+/HER2- tumors, eight were ductal, four lobular. Around 10-fold was the mean read coverage per sample.

To note about this clone: The antigen is undetermined.

Study-wide findings and caveats: Tumor and normal breast were distinguished via blood comparison in most of the 16 patients. Tumors had approximately 2.5-fold higher T cell density than normal breast.

Produced via immunoSEQ multiplex PCR; TCRdb's table is partial and in-frame only. Of just over 50,000 clones listed, 78% are singletons. CDR1 is LNHDA and CDR2 is SQIVND in the germline V gene (reference sequence). The CDR3 has 13 amino acids. With 4 bases removed from V and 4 bases from J, the gap between germline ends came to 8 bases. This receptor was identified in a person between 35 and 49 years old with breast cancer. The specimen was blood. The rearrangement uses TRBV19 and TRBJ1-3; D is unresolved. The CDR3 sequence is CASSTGVGNTIYF. For the CDR3, the DNA is TGTGCCAGTAGTACCGGGGTCGGAAACACCATATATTTT.